This entry lists 17 T cell receptor beta chains sequenced from one sample in a study of response to subunit inactivated influenza vaccine. One entry per CDR3 protein results from TCRdb running MiXCR on the RT-PCR reads. Of hundreds of thousands of distinct CDR3 sequences in the sample, under 9% were seen once. The specimen was PBMCs from blood, collected less than 30 months after vaccination. Receptor source: a man between 50 and 69 years old who received an inactivated influenza vaccine.

This clonotype was found many times. This chain links TRBV12-3 or TRBV12-4 with TRBJ2-3, with a tentative D call TRBD1 (6 bases). This CDR3 spans 15 amino acids. V lost 3 bases and J lost 2, with 12 bases in between. The CDR3 spells CASSFGDTYTDTQYF. Here the CDR3 DNA reads TGTGCCAGCAGTTTCGGGGACACTTACACAGATACGCAGTATTTT.

The chain joins TRBV7-2 to TRBJ2-3, with D possibly TRBD2 on 6 matching bases. In germline, CDR1 is SGHTA, CDR2 FQGNSA. V lost 3 bases, J lost 5 bases, and 18 bases lay in between. The CDR3 covers 16 residues. Here the CDR3 reads CASSFWRGEYGDTQYF. The CDR3 DNA reads as TGTGCCAGCAGCTTCTGGCGGGGAGAGTACGGAGATACGCAGTATTTT.

The rearrangement joins TRBV29-1 to TRBJ2-3; perhaps D is TRBD1 or TRBD2 (6 bases each). V was pared by 3 bases and J by 6 bases, with 19 bases between. The CDR3 length is 15 residues. The V gene's germline CDR1 is SQVTM and CDR2 ANQGSEA. The chain's CDR3 is CSVEGGPGRLDTQYF. The CDR3 DNA reads as TGCAGCGTTGAGGGGGGCCCGGGGAGACTGGATACGCAGTATTTT.

This clonotype appeared a few times. The V call is TRBV6-5, the J call TRBJ2-7, with 7 bases that match TRBD1. The germline gives CDR1 MNHEY, CDR2 SVGAGI. This CDR3 region has 14 residues. V was pared by 7 bases and J by 2 bases, with 8 bases of the junction left unmatched. The CDR3 is CASMLIQGPYEQYF. The CDR3 nucleotides read TGTGCCAGCATGTTGATACAGGGGCCCTACGAGCAGTACTTC.

This clonotype was picked up a small number of times. The V gene is TRBV11-2, the J gene TRBJ2-3; 10 bases fit TRBD1. The CDR3 loop spans 16 amino acids. Germline CDR1 reads SGHAT; CDR2 reads FQNNGV. Unmatched junction bases numbered 9, after V lost 5 bases and J lost 4 bases. The CDR3 nucleotides read TGTGCCAGCAGCGCTAGACAGGGGGCGGCCTCAGATACGCAGTATTTT. Its protein is CASSARQGAASDTQYF.

The table lists this clonotype with many counts. The chain employs TRBV10-3 and TRBJ1-2; the D gene is possibly TRBD1 (5 bases). V shed 7 bases and J shed 2 bases, with 17 bases lying between them. This CDR3 has 15 amino acids. Looked up from germline, CDR1 is ENHRY and CDR2 is SYGVKD. The CDR3 reads CAITRGQAQNYGYTF. The CDR3 DNA is TGTGCCATCACGAGAGGACAAGCCCAAAACTATGGCTACACCTTC.

Comments on this clonotype: One junction end disagrees with the germline gene, perhaps due to a read error. The rearrangement links TRBV6-2 or TRBV6-3 to TRBJ2-6; weak D call: TRBD1 (5 bases). Germline V gene data show CDR1 as MNHEY and CDR2 as SVGEGT. The length of the CDR3 is 15 residues. In nucleotides, the CDR3 is TGTGCCAGCAGTTATTGGAAAACTGGGGCCAAGGTCCTGACTTTC. Amino acids: CASSYWKTGAKVLTF.

This chain connects TRBV6-2 or TRBV6-3 to TRBJ2-7; D gene uncertain. CDR3 length equals 13 residues. V lost 0 bases, J lost 3 bases, and 6 bases lay in between. Looked up from germline, CDR1 is MNHEY and CDR2 is SVGEGT. The CDR3 protein is CASSYSYIYEQYF. The CDR3 nucleotides read TGTGCCAGCAGTTACTCCTATATCTACGAGCAGTACTTC.

The chain combines TRBV20-1 with TRBJ2-7, with 8 bases identical to TRBD1. The trim removed 4 bases at V and 1 base at J, leaving 3 bases unmatched. Looked up from germline, CDR1 is DFQATT and CDR2 is SNEGSKA (reference sequence). The CDR3 is made up of 13 amino acids. The DNA of the CDR3 is TGCAGTGCTAAGGACAGGGTATCCTACGAGCAGTACTTC. Amino acid sequence: CSAKDRVSYEQYF.

The chain carries TRBV12-3 or TRBV12-4 and TRBJ2-5; TRBD1 aligns across 8 bases. The CDR3 has 13 residues. The trim removed 3 bases at V and 5 bases at J, leaving 2 bases unmatched. The CDR3 coding sequence is TGTGCCAGCAGTTTCGGACAGGGCGAGACCCAGTACTTC. Amino acids: CASSFGQGETQYF.

This clonotype was observed a few times. The rearrangement links TRBV15 to TRBJ2-1; 11 nucleotides line up with TRBD1. Germline lookup yields CDR1 LNHNV and CDR2 YYDKDF (reference sequence). This CDR3 has 15 residues. V trimming: 4 bases; J trimming: 7 bases; junction bases outside the gene matches: 6. The CDR3 sequence is CATSTGQGARNEQFF. CDR3 DNA sequence: TGTGCCACCAGCACAGGACAGGGGGCGCGGAATGAGCAGTTCTTC.

This clonotype was seen only once. The rearrangement links TRBV2 to TRBJ2-7; D not certain. CDR3 length: 13 amino acids. V was pared by 6 bases and J by 2 bases, with 11 bases between. Germline lookup yields CDR1 SNHLY and CDR2 FYNNEI. The CDR3 reads CASRGFGTYEQYF. The CDR3 bases are TGTGCCAGCAGGGGCTTCGGTACCTACGAGCAGTACTTC.

This clonotype was seen just once. V and J are TRBV4-2 and TRBJ1-1; 7 bases line up with TRBD1. The germline gives CDR1 LGHNA, CDR2 YNFKEQ. Losses at the gene ends were 10 bases for V and 4 bases for J; bases not matched to a gene: 9. The length of the CDR3 is 13 residues. CDR3 in amino acids: CAMSPRGVTEAFF. CDR3 coding DNA: TGTGCCATGAGCCCCAGGGGGGTCACTGAAGCTTTCTTT.

Only a few counts were recorded for this clonotype. The chain links TRBV7-9 to TRBJ1-1; D not certain. The V end was cut by 1 base, the J end by 0 bases, with 9 bases between. Germline lookup yields CDR1 SEHNR and CDR2 FQNEAQ (reference sequence). The CDR3 consists of 15 residues. CDR3 residues: CASSLVRSLNTEAFF. CDR3 in DNA: TGTGCCAGCAGCTTAGTCCGTTCATTGAACACTGAAGCTTTCTTT.

This clonotype was found a few times. CDR3 sequence (DNA): TGTGCCAGCAGCCAGTCATATAGCGGGGGGGCCTCCTACGAGCAGTACTTC. The encoded protein is CASSQSYSGGASYEQYF. The V call is TRBV3-1, the J call TRBJ2-7, with 11 bases matching TRBD2. The CDR3 covers 17 residues. The germline V gene has CDR1 LGHDT and CDR2 YNNKEL (reference sequence). Trimming cost V 3 bases and J 0 bases; bases outside gene matches: 7.

This clonotype was counted ten times or more. This rearrangement joins TRBV29-1 to TRBJ1-2; tentative D call: TRBD1 (5 bases). Germline lookup yields CDR1 SQVTM and CDR2 ANQGSEA. Between the trimmed V and J ends, which lost 4 bases and 7 bases, there was a span of 16 bases. The CDR3 extends over 13 amino acids. This chain's CDR3 is CSVGTRGILGYTF. The CDR3 region has the DNA TGCAGCGTTGGAACCCGGGGGATCCTTGGCTACACCTTC.

This clonotype was seen ten or more times. The chain combines TRBV15 with TRBJ1-2, with 7 bases fitting TRBD1. CDR3 length: 14 amino acids. V was pared by 8 bases and J by 3 bases, with 9 bases of the junction left unmatched. Germline V gene lookup returns CDR1 LNHNV and CDR2 YYDKDF (reference sequence). CDR3 protein: CATSPGQPYYGYTF. CDR3 nucleotides: TGTGCCACCTCCCCGGGACAGCCTTACTATGGCTACACCTTC. The whole variable domain, remainder taken from reference TRBV15 and TRBJ1-2, is DAMVIQNPRYQVTQFGKPVTLSCSQTLNHNVMYWYQQKSSQAPKLLFHYYDKDFNNEADTPDNFQSRRPNTSFCFLDIRSPGLGDTAMYLCATSPGQPYYGYTFGSGTRLTVV.